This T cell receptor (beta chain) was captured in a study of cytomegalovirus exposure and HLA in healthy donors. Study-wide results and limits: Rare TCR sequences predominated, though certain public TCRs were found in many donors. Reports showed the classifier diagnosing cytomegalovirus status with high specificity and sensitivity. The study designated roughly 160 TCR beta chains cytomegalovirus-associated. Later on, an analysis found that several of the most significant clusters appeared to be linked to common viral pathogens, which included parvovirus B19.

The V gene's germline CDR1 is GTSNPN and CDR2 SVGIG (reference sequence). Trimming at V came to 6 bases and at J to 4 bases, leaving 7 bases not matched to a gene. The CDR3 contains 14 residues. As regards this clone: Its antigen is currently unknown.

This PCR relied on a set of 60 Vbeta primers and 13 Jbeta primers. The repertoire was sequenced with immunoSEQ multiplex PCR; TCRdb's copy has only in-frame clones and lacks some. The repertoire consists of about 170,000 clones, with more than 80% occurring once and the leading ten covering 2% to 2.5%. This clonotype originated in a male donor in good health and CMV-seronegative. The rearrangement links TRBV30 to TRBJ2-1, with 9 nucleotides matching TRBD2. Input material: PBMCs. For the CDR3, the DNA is TGTGCCTGTTCGCTAGCGGGAAATTACAATGAGCAGTTCTTC. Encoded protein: CACSLAGNYNEQFF. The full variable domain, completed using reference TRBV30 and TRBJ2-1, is SQTIHQWPATLVQPVGSPLSLECTVEGTSNPNLYWYRQAAGRGLQLLFYSVGIGQISSEVPQNLSASRPQDRQFILSSKKLLLSDSGFYLCACSLAGNYNEQFFGPGTRLTVL.